The entry that follows covers one TCR beta chain sequence. Taking its sample share into account, this clone is medium-sized (0.01 to 0.1%). It lacks a known antigen. Base quality data are lacking; no much larger clone is found one base away. The immunoSEQ hsTCRB v3.0 assay was used at survey level resolution for TRB variable region sequencing. TRB sequencing targeted a depth of about 40,000-50,000 T-cell genomes per sample. An Illumina MiSeq with a v3 150-cycle kit was used to sequence the pooled TRB libraries. As for the authors' bioinformatics: Repertoire analysis was run in R within a reproducible Nextflow workflow that covered QC, data transformation and analysis. LymphoSeq2, an R package for exploring AIRR-Seq data, was used to implement custom analyses. Several samples that yielded fewer than 5000 total TRB sequences were excluded, so that 188 HIV repertoires were analyzed. Among the roughly 190 retained HIV repertoires, 59 were collected before ART initiation and roughly 130 after ART initiation. Repertoires were downsampled to 5000 TRB nucleotide sequences, with summary statistics averaged over 100 downsampling iterations. TRB sequences were retained for analysis only if CDR3 regions of at least seven amino acids were present. Diversity was measured with a Shannon entropy-derived clonality score and the Gini coefficient. Repertoire networks linked the top 5000 CDR3 amino acid sequences whenever two sequences differed by an edit distance of one. For TRB CDR3 amino acid sequences, GLIPH2 was used to predict antigen specificity groups and MHC restriction. To flag known CMV, EBV, HIV or tissue antigen associations, CDR3 amino acid sequences were matched against VDJdb and McPAS-TCR. Pre-ART, post-ART and control groups were compared with Wilcoxon signed-rank tests and Holm-Bonferroni correction. In its TCRdb copy, this immuneACCESS table keeps in-frame sequences only and misses some clones. Where compared with another copy, unresolved V genes explain less than half of these, and the others have no known cause. That table is the source of V, J and clone size, and D and trimming were worked out from the DNA. Here the sample has around 20,000 clones; around three quarters occur a single time. Together, the top ten hold 6.9% of the sample.

The germline V gene supplies CDR1 SGHAT and CDR2 FQNNGV. The CDR3 contains 14 residues, cysteine and phenylalanine counted. Just CDR3 DNA is preserved here, 42 bases in frame from base 1. Trimming costs V 1 base and J 1 base, and their ends lie 5 bases apart. Inclusion was restricted to participants for whom at least one PBMC sample before ART initiation and at least two post-ART samples were available. Treatment was received in the United States of America by all participants with HIV. Cryopreserved samples of about 1-10 million PBMC were thawed and washed before DNA extraction. At the time of the earliest PBMC sample, participants with HIV were aged between about 20 and 55 years. PBMC samples from each participant spanned 1-4 timepoints before ART initiation and 2-8 timepoints after ART initiation, with a median of 7 samples. Serial HIV viral load, CD4+ T-cell count, ART history and demographic data were obtained for every participant. A Qiagen kit on a QIAcube was used to extract genomic DNA from unsorted PBMC, with samples processed in batches of 12.

These data originate in a study of long-term antiretroviral therapy in people with HIV (dated by TCRdb to between 2022 and 2023). In the study overall: The earliest samples were collected roughly a decade before the 2015 WHO recommendation for immediate ART, at a time when ART was usually postponed until CD4 counts fell. A retrospective serial study tested whether ART initiation and durable HIV suppression were associated with changes in peripheral blood TRB repertoire composition and diversity. From fewer than 35 adults with confirmed HIV infection, the cohort provided approximately 190 cryopreserved PBMC samples, gathered serially across a mean of about six years (range 1-12). Among the roughly 30 participants with HIV, about 11 were female. No cross-contamination during QIAcube processing turned up in test extractions that ran a monoclonal T-cell line alongside around 34 polyclonal samples. Paper-wide results and their limitations: Because pre-ART samples had limited cell numbers, profiling was done on unsorted PBMC rather than on sorted CD4+ and CD8+ T cells. The samples span the years 2004 to 2017, and the ART regimens used at that time may not be as effective as current regimens. Starting ART was linked to a significant rise in TRB diversity, yet even with long-term ART the diversity remained significantly lower than in transplant donor controls. Limited PBMC availability meant only the TCR beta chain was sequenced, without alpha chain pairing. Inferences about post-ART repertoire changes are limited because no data were available on ART adherence, viral resistance or therapy changes. At every time point, the repertoire was dominated by expanded TRB clones first identified before ART initiation, although this dominance fluctuated and, in many PLHIV, declined after ART. Narrower CDR3 length ranges were observed in HIV repertoires than in controls, and an antigen-experienced repertoire with only a slight naive shift after ART was suggested by the network structure.

The rearranged chain carries TRBV11-2 and TRBJ1-5; a tentative D match to TRBD1 spans 5 bases. This sequence originates from a man aged 45-65 years with HIV. The material sequenced was unsorted PBMCs, taken 2.2 years after starting antiretroviral therapy. The nucleotide sequence reads TGTGCCAGCAGCTTAGCAGGGAGCAATCAGCCCCAGCATTTT. Its protein reads: CASSLAGSNQPQHF.